These T cell receptor beta chains were read from a single sample in a study of blood T cell repertoires in COVID-19. Here immunoSEQ multiplex PCR was the method, and the copy in TCRdb shows in-frame clones only, minus some. The table has about 140,000 clones, approximately 84% seen once. The sample taken for sequencing was peripheral blood. Receptor source: a woman between 55 and 75 years old with acute or convalescent COVID-19. CDR3s include the opening cysteine and the closing phenylalanine or tryptophan. D genes are given only for firm matches. Clone size appears in some rows only: once, few, many, or a class for an expanded clone.

cdr3_nt: TGTGCCAGCAGTTTAGCAGGCAGCTCGCCCCTCCACTTT
cdr3_aa: CASSLAGSSPLHF
j_call: TRBJ1-6
clone_size: -
v_call: TRBV27
d_call: -

cdr3_nt: TGTGCCACCAGCGATAGCGGGAGAGGCTCCTACGAGCAGTACTTC
cdr3_aa: CATSDSGRGSYEQYF
j_call: TRBJ2-7
clone_size: -
v_call: TRBV24-1
d_call: TRBD2

cdr3_nt: TGTGCCACCAGTGCAACCAAGCGGCCAATAGCGGGAGGGCCTGTAGATACGCAGTATTTT
cdr3_aa: CATSATKRPIAGGPVDTQYF
j_call: TRBJ2-3
clone_size: -
v_call: TRBV24-1
d_call: TRBD2

cdr3_nt: TGTGCCAGTAGCCGACGGGGACAGGGTGTCAGTCAGCCCCAGCATTTT
cdr3_aa: CASSRRGQGVSQPQHF
j_call: TRBJ1-5
clone_size: -
v_call: TRBV19
d_call: TRBD1

cdr3_nt: TGTGCCAGCAGCGCCACTAGCGGGGGTGGTACAGATACGCAGTATTTT
cdr3_aa: CASSATSGGGTDTQYF
j_call: TRBJ2-3
clone_size: -
v_call: TRBV3-1/TRBV3-2
d_call: TRBD2

cdr3_nt: TGTGCCTTCCGGGACAGGGGCACTGAAGCTTTCTTT
cdr3_aa: CAFRDRGTEAFF
j_call: TRBJ1-1
clone_size: -
v_call: TRBV30
d_call: TRBD1

cdr3_nt: TGTGCCACCGGGGGGGGACAGGGAGGGAGCACTGAAGCTTTCTTT
cdr3_aa: CATGGGQGGSTEAFF
j_call: TRBJ1-1
clone_size: -
v_call: TRBV28
d_call: TRBD1

cdr3_nt: TGTGCCAGCAGTTTAGAGGGGCGAGAGACCCAGTACTTC
cdr3_aa: CASSLEGRETQYF
j_call: TRBJ2-5
clone_size: -
v_call: TRBV12-3/TRBV12-4
d_call: -

cdr3_nt: TGTGCCAGCAGCCAACAAGCGGGAGGGTCGTCTGGGGCCAACGTCCTGACTTTC
cdr3_aa: CASSQQAGGSSGANVLTF
j_call: TRBJ2-6
clone_size: -
v_call: TRBV3-1/TRBV3-2
d_call: TRBD2

cdr3_nt: TGTGCCAGCAGTTTATCGCAGGGTAGGAAAGCTTTCTTT
cdr3_aa: CASSLSQGRKAFF
j_call: TRBJ1-1
clone_size: -
v_call: TRBV12-3/TRBV12-4
d_call: -

cdr3_nt: TGCGCCAGCAGTCTCGCCAGCGGGAGATCGAAGTTGTACGAGCAGTACTTC
cdr3_aa: CASSLASGRSKLYEQYF
j_call: TRBJ2-7
clone_size: few
v_call: TRBV10-1
d_call: TRBD2

cdr3_nt: TGTGCCAGCCAGATCCCCGGGGGAGATACGCAGTATTTT
cdr3_aa: CASQIPGGDTQYF
j_call: TRBJ2-3
clone_size: -
v_call: TRBV7-6
d_call: -

cdr3_nt: TGTGCCAGTCCCCCCAGGGGGCGCAGCACCGGGGAGCTGTTTTTT
cdr3_aa: CASPPRGRSTGELFF
j_call: TRBJ2-2
clone_size: -
v_call: TRBV7-9
d_call: TRBD1

cdr3_nt: TGTGCCAGCAGCTCTGGCCCTGGCAGGCAAAACATTCAGTACTTC
cdr3_aa: CASSSGPGRQNIQYF
j_call: TRBJ2-4
clone_size: -
v_call: TRBV7-3
d_call: -

cdr3_nt: TGTGCCAGCAGCCGGACAGGGTTCAGGAACTATGGCTACACCTTC
cdr3_aa: CASSRTGFRNYGYTF
j_call: TRBJ1-2
clone_size: -
v_call: TRBV14
d_call: TRBD1

cdr3_nt: TGTGCCAGCAGCTTATCTAGCGGGAGGGTCAATGAGCAGTTCTTC
cdr3_aa: CASSLSSGRVNEQFF
j_call: TRBJ2-1
clone_size: -
v_call: TRBV7-8
d_call: TRBD2

cdr3_nt: TGTGCCAGCAGAACCCGACAGACCAACACTGAAGCTTTCTTT
cdr3_aa: CASRTRQTNTEAFF
j_call: TRBJ1-1
clone_size: -
v_call: TRBV7-2
d_call: -

cdr3_nt: TGTGCCAGCAGTTACTCCCGGAACACTGAAGCTTTCTTT
cdr3_aa: CASSYSRNTEAFF
j_call: TRBJ1-1
clone_size: -
v_call: TRBV6-5
d_call: -

cdr3_nt: TGTGCCAGCAGCGTAGGCCAGGGGAGCTATGGCTACACCTTC
cdr3_aa: CASSVGQGSYGYTF
j_call: TRBJ1-2
clone_size: -
v_call: TRBV9
d_call: -

cdr3_nt: TGTGCCAGCAGCGGCCAGACAGGGGGCTATGGCTACACCTTC
cdr3_aa: CASSGQTGGYGYTF
j_call: TRBJ1-2
clone_size: -
v_call: TRBV9
d_call: TRBD1

cdr3_nt: TGTGCCACCAGTGATCCTAGCGGTACAGATACGCAGTATTTT
cdr3_aa: CATSDPSGTDTQYF
j_call: TRBJ2-3
clone_size: -
v_call: TRBV24-1
d_call: TRBD2

cdr3_nt: TGTGCCAGCTCACCATTGTCCCGGGAAGACACCATATATTTT
cdr3_aa: CASSPLSREDTIYF
j_call: TRBJ1-3
clone_size: -
v_call: TRBV18
d_call: -

cdr3_nt: TGTGCCACGACTAGCGGGACGTCTGGTGGTTTCTACGAGCAGTACTTC
cdr3_aa: CATTSGTSGGFYEQYF
j_call: TRBJ2-7
clone_size: once
v_call: TRBV18
d_call: TRBD2

cdr3_nt: TGTGCCAGCAGCTTATTCGCCAGGGGGGATGGTGGCTACACCTTC
cdr3_aa: CASSLFARGDGGYTF
j_call: TRBJ1-2
clone_size: -
v_call: TRBV7-8
d_call: TRBD1

cdr3_nt: TGCAGCGTTATTAGGCAGGGGGCCGACGAGCAGTACTTC
cdr3_aa: CSVIRQGADEQYF
j_call: TRBJ2-7
clone_size: once
v_call: TRBV29-1
d_call: TRBD1

cdr3_nt: TGTGCCACCAGCAGACGATTTCAGGATTACACTGAAGCTTTCTTT
cdr3_aa: CATSRRFQDYTEAFF
j_call: TRBJ1-1
clone_size: few
v_call: TRBV15
d_call: -

cdr3_nt: TGTGCCAGTAGTAGGTCAGGGGGGAATGAAAAACTGTTTTTT
cdr3_aa: CASSRSGGNEKLFF
j_call: TRBJ1-4
clone_size: -
v_call: TRBV19
d_call: TRBD1

cdr3_nt: TGTGCCAGCAGCTTAGCGCGGGGCCGCGCTGAAGCTTTCTTT
cdr3_aa: CASSLARGRAEAFF
j_call: TRBJ1-1
clone_size: once
v_call: TRBV7-2
d_call: -

cdr3_nt: TGTGCCAGCAGCTTCCGGGACAGGCCCTACATGAACACTGAAGCTTTCTTT
cdr3_aa: CASSFRDRPYMNTEAFF
j_call: TRBJ1-1
clone_size: once
v_call: TRBV9
d_call: TRBD1

cdr3_nt: TGTGCCTGGATTGACGTGGGAGGGCGTGGTTCGACTGAAGCTTTCTTT
cdr3_aa: CAWIDVGGRGSTEAFF
j_call: TRBJ1-1
clone_size: -
v_call: TRBV30
d_call: -

cdr3_nt: TGTGCCAGCAGTGAATGGGGACTAGCGGGAGAGACCCAGTACTTC
cdr3_aa: CASSEWGLAGETQYF
j_call: TRBJ2-5
clone_size: -
v_call: TRBV25-1
d_call: TRBD2

cdr3_nt: TGTGCCAGCAGTGAATTGGACACAGGGGGAATCTACTTC
cdr3_aa: CASSELDTGGIYF
j_call: TRBJ2-4
clone_size: -
v_call: TRBV2
d_call: TRBD1

cdr3_nt: TGTGCCAGCAGCTTATTTCGGGGAAACTATGGCTACACCTTC
cdr3_aa: CASSLFRGNYGYTF
j_call: TRBJ1-2
clone_size: few
v_call: TRBV5-4
d_call: -

cdr3_nt: TGCAGCGTTGGTTCACGGGGGGGAAATACGCAGTATTTT
cdr3_aa: CSVGSRGGNTQYF
j_call: TRBJ2-3
clone_size: -
v_call: TRBV29-1
d_call: TRBD2

cdr3_nt: TGCGCCAGCAGCCAAGATCGGGCCCTCCAGGGGTACGAGCAGTACTTC
cdr3_aa: CASSQDRALQGYEQYF
j_call: TRBJ2-7
clone_size: -
v_call: TRBV4-3
d_call: -

cdr3_nt: TGTGCCAGCAGCCCAAGTACTAGGGGGGGCTCCTACAATGAGCAGTTCTTC
cdr3_aa: CASSPSTRGGSYNEQFF
j_call: TRBJ2-1
clone_size: -
v_call: TRBV7-2
d_call: -

cdr3_nt: TGTGCCAGCAGGCGACAGGGTCGACGGGCAGATACGCAGTATTTT
cdr3_aa: CASRRQGRRADTQYF
j_call: TRBJ2-3
clone_size: few
v_call: TRBV7-9
d_call: TRBD1

cdr3_nt: TGTGCCAGCAGCCCCCCTGGACAGGAACGCTCCTACGAGCAGTACTTC
cdr3_aa: CASSPPGQERSYEQYF
j_call: TRBJ2-7
clone_size: -
v_call: TRBV12-1
d_call: -

cdr3_nt: TGTGCCAGCAATTCGGGTGCCTACGAGCAGTACTTC
cdr3_aa: CASNSGAYEQYF
j_call: TRBJ2-7
clone_size: -
v_call: TRBV14
d_call: -

cdr3_nt: TGTGCCAGCAGCTTAGCAGGGGGCTCCTCTGGGGCCAACGTCCTGACTTTC
cdr3_aa: CASSLAGGSSGANVLTF
j_call: TRBJ2-6
clone_size: -
v_call: TRBV7-9
d_call: TRBD1

cdr3_nt: TGTGCCAGCAGTGAGAGCAGGGTGGGAGCTTTCTTT
cdr3_aa: CASSESRVGAFF
j_call: TRBJ1-1
clone_size: -
v_call: TRBV6-1
d_call: -

cdr3_nt: TGCGCCAGCAGCCAAGATGGAGACAGGGCCGATACGCAGTATTTT
cdr3_aa: CASSQDGDRADTQYF
j_call: TRBJ2-3
clone_size: -
v_call: TRBV4-1
d_call: TRBD1

cdr3_nt: TGTGCCAGTTTCCAATCGGGCGGGGGGGGTGTCGCGTCTTTCTTT
cdr3_aa: CASFQSGGGGVASFF
j_call: TRBJ1-1
clone_size: -
v_call: TRBV6-5
d_call: -

cdr3_nt: TGTGCCAGCAGTCCAAATCACGACAGGGGGGAGTCCTACGAGCAGTACTTC
cdr3_aa: CASSPNHDRGESYEQYF
j_call: TRBJ2-7
clone_size: -
v_call: TRBV27
d_call: TRBD1

cdr3_nt: TGTGCCAGCAGCTTAGTAGGCGGGGGCACAGATACGCAGTATTTT
cdr3_aa: CASSLVGGGTDTQYF
j_call: TRBJ2-3
clone_size: -
v_call: TRBV11-3
d_call: -

cdr3_nt: TGTGCCAGCAGCCCACAGGGGGCTCGCACAGATACGCAGTATTTT
cdr3_aa: CASSPQGARTDTQYF
j_call: TRBJ2-3
clone_size: -
v_call: TRBV6-6
d_call: TRBD1

cdr3_nt: TGTGCCTGGAATCAAGGACAGGGGGCCGGGCAGCCCCAGCATTTT
cdr3_aa: CAWNQGQGAGQPQHF
j_call: TRBJ1-5
clone_size: -
v_call: TRBV30
d_call: TRBD1

cdr3_nt: TGTGCCAGCCTCAGGGGAAGGGTATCCGGCGAGCAGTACTTC
cdr3_aa: CASLRGRVSGEQYF
j_call: TRBJ2-7
clone_size: -
v_call: TRBV5-5
d_call: -

cdr3_nt: TGTGCCAGCAGCGGCGGCCCAAACTATGGCTACACCTTC
cdr3_aa: CASSGGPNYGYTF
j_call: TRBJ1-2
clone_size: -
v_call: TRBV5-4
d_call: -

cdr3_nt: TGTGCCTGGAGTGTACAAAGCTCTGGGGCCAACGTCCTGACTTTC
cdr3_aa: CAWSVQSSGANVLTF
j_call: TRBJ2-6
clone_size: -
v_call: TRBV30
d_call: -

cdr3_nt: TGTGCCAGCAGCCCCACTAGCGGGCCCTACAATGAGCAGTTCTTC
cdr3_aa: CASSPTSGPYNEQFF
j_call: TRBJ2-1
clone_size: -
v_call: TRBV5-4
d_call: TRBD2